These T cell receptor beta chains were read from a single sample in a study of Ad26.COV2.S vaccination and SARS-CoV-2 variants. Using immunoSEQ multiplex PCR, the repertoire was profiled, and TCRdb retains in-frame clones only, with some absent. In the table there are some 420,000 clones, roughly 88% of which are singletons. The sample consisted of peripheral blood, taken in a trial of Ad26.COV2.S vaccine versus placebo. The receptors derive from a person aged 18-60 years who received the Ad26.COV2.S COVID-19 vaccine or a placebo. Both conserved end residues are part of each CDR3. D genes are given only for firm matches. Clone size, where shown, is once, few, many, or a class for clones that have expanded.

j_call v_call clone_size d_call cdr3_aa cdr3_nt
TRBJ1-1 TRBV4-2 NA NA CASSPVGEGQYTEAFF TGTGCCAGCAGCCCAGTCGGGGAGGGACAATACACTGAAGCTTTCTTT
TRBJ2-7 TRBV29-1 NA NA CSVEDDSLSYEQYF TGCAGCGTTGAAGATGACAGTCTATCCTACGAGCAGTACTTC
TRBJ1-5 TRBV7-6 few NA CASSALGINQPQHF TGTGCCAGCAGTGCTTTGGGTATCAATCAGCCCCAGCATTTT
TRBJ1-1 TRBV7-8 NA NA CASRKALRNTEAFF TGTGCCAGCAGGAAGGCGCTTAGGAACACTGAAGCTTTCTTT
TRBJ2-7 TRBV7-3 NA NA CASSPSRGYEQYF TGTGCCAGCAGCCCAAGCAGGGGTTACGAGCAGTACTTC
TRBJ2-5 TRBV6-5 NA NA CASSKRAQETQYF TGTGCCAGCAGTAAACGTGCCCAAGAGACCCAGTACTTC
TRBJ2-7 TRBV11-2 once TRBD1 CASSLDRGSHEQYF TGTGCCAGCAGCTTAGACAGGGGGTCCCACGAGCAGTACTTC
TRBJ2-1 TRBV12-3/TRBV12-4 NA NA CASSPHPRNEQFF TGTGCCAGCAGCCCCCACCCCCGGAATGAGCAGTTCTTC
TRBJ1-5 TRBV6-2/TRBV6-3 NA NA CASSYSGPMINQPQHF TGTGCCAGCAGTTACTCGGGCCCGATGATTAATCAGCCCCAGCATTTT
TRBJ2-5 TRBV10-1 NA NA CASSEPRLREPREETQYF TGCGCCAGCAGTGAGCCCCGGCTCCGGGAACCAAGGGAGGAGACCCAGTACTTC
TRBJ1-5 TRBV28 NA TRBD1 CASAYPPGQLNQPQHF TGTGCCAGCGCCTACCCCCCGGGACAGTTAAATCAGCCCCAGCATTTT
TRBJ2-1 TRBV6-6 NA TRBD2 CASRLPTSGVDEQFF TGTGCCAGCAGGCTACCGACTAGCGGGGTCGATGAGCAGTTCTTC
TRBJ2-7 TRBV2 NA TRBD2 CAHSGTSGGHISYEQYF TGTGCCCACAGCGGAACTAGCGGGGGCCACATCTCCTACGAGCAGTACTTC
TRBJ1-4 TRBV28 once NA CASSAPGLGKGKLFF TGTGCCAGCAGTGCCCCGGGACTTGGAAAGGGAAAACTGTTTTTT
TRBJ1-5 TRBV6-6 NA NA CASSSEQPQHF TGTGCCAGCAGCTCAGAGCAGCCCCAGCATTTT
TRBJ1-3 TRBV2 NA NA CASRATPSSGNTIYF TGTGCCAGCAGAGCCACACCTAGCTCTGGAAACACCATATATTTT
TRBJ2-2 TRBV24-1 NA NA CATRANTGELFF TGTGCCACCAGGGCGAACACCGGGGAGCTGTTTTTT
TRBJ1-1 TRBV2 NA TRBD1 CASRQGENTEAFF TGTGCCAGCCGGCAGGGGGAGAACACTGAAGCTTTCTTT
TRBJ2-3 TRBV6-2/TRBV6-3 NA NA CASSYTGGGDTQYF TGTGCCAGCAGTTATACCGGGGGTGGGGATACGCAGTATTTT
TRBJ1-3 TRBV7-9 once NA CASSRTEGGSGNTIYF TGTGCCAGCAGTCGGACCGAGGGGGGCTCTGGAAACACCATATATTTT
TRBJ2-1 TRBV7-2 NA TRBD2 CASSSGVGEQFF TGTGCCAGCAGCAGCGGGGTAGGTGAGCAGTTCTTC
TRBJ1-4 TRBV14 NA TRBD1 CASSQSAGGSSNEKLFF TGTGCCAGCAGCCAATCAGCAGGGGGCAGTTCTAATGAAAAACTGTTTTTT
TRBJ1-2 TRBV28 NA NA CATTQGGPPYGYTF TGTGCCACAACCCAGGGAGGGCCCCCCTATGGCTACACCTTC
TRBJ2-2 TRBV19 NA NA CASMLDTGELFF TGTGCCAGTATGCTTGACACCGGGGAGCTGTTTTTT
TRBJ2-7 TRBV27 once NA CASNLQGRVGYEQYF TGTGCCAGCAACTTACAGGGCCGTGTGGGCTACGAGCAGTACTTC
TRBJ2-2 TRBV2 NA NA CASRLTISFVLGGELFF TGTGCCAGCAGACTTACCATTTCGTTTGTCCTAGGCGGGGAGCTGTTTTTT
TRBJ1-4 TRBV15 NA TRBD1 CATSRPRTGNEKLFF TGTGCCACCAGCAGACCACGGACAGGGAATGAAAAACTGTTTTTT
TRBJ2-1 TRBV11-2 NA NA CASSLQVTNEQFF TGTGCCAGCAGCTTACAAGTGACCAATGAGCAGTTCTTC
TRBJ2-5 TRBV6-1 NA TRBD2 CASSERWGGSETQYF TGTGCCAGCAGTGAACGGTGGGGGGGGTCGGAGACCCAGTACTTC
TRBJ2-5 TRBV28 NA NA CASSPQASRRETQYF TGTGCCAGCAGTCCCCAGGCGTCCCGAAGGGAGACCCAGTACTTC
TRBJ2-1 TRBV5-1 NA TRBD2 CASSLGLAGAVEQFF TGCGCCAGCAGCCTGGGACTAGCGGGCGCAGTTGAGCAGTTCTTC
TRBJ1-5 TRBV2 NA NA CASSEYVGNQPQHF TGTGCCAGCAGTGAATATGTTGGGAATCAGCCCCAGCATTTT
TRBJ2-5 TRBV2 NA TRBD2 CASSALGLVGETQYF TGTGCCAGCAGTGCCCTAGGACTAGTAGGGGAGACCCAGTACTTC
TRBJ2-2 TRBV5-1 NA TRBD1 CASSPGTGGSTGELFF TGCGCCAGCAGCCCTGGGACAGGGGGAAGCACCGGGGAGCTGTTTTTT
TRBJ1-1 TRBV29-1 NA TRBD1 CSVETGVYSGAFF TGCAGCGTCGAGACAGGGGTCTATTCAGGAGCTTTCTTT
TRBJ2-7 TRBV4-3 NA NA CASSQDLGQASYEQYF TGCGCCAGCAGCCAAGATCTTGGCCAGGCCTCCTACGAGCAGTACTTC
TRBJ1-1 TRBV5-4 NA NA CASSLGPLVQPEAFF TGTGCCAGCAGCTTAGGCCCCTTAGTACAACCTGAAGCTTTCTTT